This TCR beta chain is drawn from a study of TIL therapy for anti-PD-1-resistant metastatic lung cancer. The libraries were made with immunoSEQ v3. Data came from immunoSEQ multiplex PCR; TCRdb stores just in-frame clones and leaves some out. The sample carries approximately 10,000 clones, 70% to 80% recorded once. This clone was detected once. Indicated time point: pre-treatment sample, taken before nivolumab and TIL therapy. Germline assignment: CDR1 WSHSY and CDR2 SAAADI. Unmatched junction bases numbered 5, after V lost 8 bases and J lost 6 bases. The CDR3 is 13 residues long. The sequence was collected from a person aged 25-80 years with non-small cell lung cancer. The chain carries TRBV10-2 and TRBJ2-7, with TRBD1 matching over 12 bases. The starting material was blood, obtained at baseline. The CDR3 DNA follows: TGCGCCAGCCGGGACAGGGGGCTCGGCGAGCAGTACTTC. It yields the protein CASRDRGLGEQYF.